The next 12 T cell receptor beta chains were all read from a single sample in a study of blood T cell repertoires in COVID-19. Repertoires were generated with immunoSEQ multiplex PCR, while TCRdb's copy carries only in-frame clones and drops some. The data contain a few hundred thousand clones, 87% of them singletons. Sequenced material: peripheral blood. These TCRs come from a man in his forties with active or convalescent COVID-19.

The rearrangement links TRBV10-2 to TRBJ1-1; D is uncertain. V shed 3 bases and J shed 6 bases, with 8 bases lying between them. CDR3 length: 12 amino acids. CDR1 and CDR2 from the germline V gene are WSHSY and SAAADI. The CDR3 spells CASSDRGAEAFF. In nucleotides, the CDR3 is TGCGCCAGCAGTGATCGGGGAGCTGAAGCTTTCTTT.

The chain uses TRBV12-3 or TRBV12-4 and TRBJ1-1; D is unresolved. This CDR3 is built from 13 residues. V was cut by 5 bases and J by 2 bases, with 9 bases left in between. Written as DNA, the CDR3 is TGTGCCAGCAGTCCCTTTTATAACACTGAAGCTTTCTTT. Translating it yields CASSPFYNTEAFF.

The chain is built from TRBV19 and TRBJ1-1; 7 nucleotides agree with TRBD1. Trimming took 4 bases from V and 11 from J; bases not matched to a gene: 16. Germline V lookup: CDR1 LNHDA, CDR2 SQIVND (reference sequence). The CDR3 spans 15 residues. The CDR3 region is CASSTSGGLASLAFF. The CDR3 DNA reads as TGTGCCAGTAGTACTTCAGGGGGACTGGCCAGTTTGGCTTTCTTT.

The genes are TRBV7-3 and TRBJ1-1; D is uncertain. V lost 3 bases and J lost 3, with 11 bases in between. The CDR3 consists of 14 residues. Germline-derived CDR1 and CDR2 are SGHTA and FQGTGA. CDR3 in DNA: TGTGCCAGCAGCTTTACGGGGTCGGACACTGAAGCTTTCTTT. This codes for CASSFTGSDTEAFF.

The chain joins TRBV2 to TRBJ1-2; 7 bases are shared with TRBD1. CDR1 is SNHLY and CDR2 is FYNNEI in the germline V gene. The CDR3 has 15 amino acids. V shed 6 bases and J 3 bases; nucleotides not matched to a gene: 10. CDR3 in amino acids: CASSRGQGGDYGYTF. In DNA form, the CDR3 reads TGTGCCAGCAGCCGTGGGCAGGGGGGAGACTATGGCTACACCTTC.

The rearrangement uses TRBV19 and TRBJ2-3, with TRBD2 as a possible D gene (6 bases). CDR1 is LNHDA, CDR2 SQIVND, per germline (reference sequence). The length of the CDR3 is 14 residues. V was shortened by 5 bases and J by 1 base, with 10 bases between the two germline ends. CDR3 amino acids: CASSRRGGTDTQYF. The CDR3 DNA is TGTGCCAGTAGTCGGAGGGGCGGCACAGATACGCAGTATTTT.

V and J are TRBV11-3 and TRBJ2-5, with D perhaps TRBD1 (5 bases). Per germline, CDR1 SGHNT and CDR2 YENEEA. This CDR3 is 14 amino acids long. Trimming took 5 bases from V and 1 from J, leaving 11 bases between them. This CDR3 reads CASSHGAAQETQYF. In DNA, the CDR3 is TGTGCCAGCAGCCATGGGGCCGCCCAAGAGACCCAGTACTTC. Supplemented by reference TRBV11-3 and TRBJ2-5, the full variable domain reads EAGVVQSPRYKIIEKKQPVAFWCNPISGHNTLYWYLQNLGQGPELLIRYENEEAVDDSQLPKDRFSAERLKGVDSTLKIQPAELGDSAVYLCASSHGAAQETQYFGPGTRLLVL.

The chain uses TRBV6-1 and TRBJ1-1, with 7 bases aligning to TRBD1. This CDR3 is 12 amino acids long. Germline V gene lookup returns CDR1 MNHNS and CDR2 SASEGT. J was trimmed by 9 bases and V by 3 bases; bases with no gene match: 4. CDR3 coding DNA: TGTGCCAGCAGTGAGACAGGGACCAAAGCTTTCTTT. Protein sequence: CASSETGTKAFF.

This chain uses TRBV6-5 with TRBJ2-6; D remains ambiguous. V was clipped by 7 bases and J by 2 bases, with 9 bases between them. Germline V gene lookup returns CDR1 MNHEY and CDR2 SVGAGI. CDR3 length: 14 amino acids. CDR3 nucleotide sequence: TGTGCCAGCAATCGGAGTCCTGGGGCCAACGTCCTGACTTTC. Its translation is CASNRSPGANVLTF.

The chain couples TRBV5-1 to TRBJ1-1; the D gene is possibly TRBD1 (5 bases). The length of the CDR3 is 14 residues. The germline CDR1 and CDR2 sequences are SGHRS and YFSETQ. With 0 bases removed from V and 5 bases from J, the gap between germline ends came to 11 bases. The CDR3 bases are TGCGCCAGCAGCTTGGCCGTAGGGGCAACTGAAGCTTTCTTT. As protein: CASSLAVGATEAFF.

Notes on this clone: It may be a read error: a sequence one base away is much more abundant. The same CDR3 also results from other DNA sequences found in this sample. This sequence joins TRBV5-1 and TRBJ1-1, with 7 nucleotides matching TRBD1. V lost 3 bases, J lost 4 bases, and 3 bases stayed unmatched. The CDR3 is 13 residues long. Germline CDR1 is SGHRS and CDR2 is YFSETQ. The CDR3 protein is CASSSQGSTEAFF. As DNA, the CDR3 is TGCGCCAGCAGCTCACAGGGGAGCACTGAAGCTTTCTTT.

The chain links TRBV11-2 to TRBJ1-6; D is unclear. The ends were cut back, 0 bases at V and 9 bases at J, with 12 bases in the middle. This CDR3 region has 15 residues. Germline CDR1 SGHAT, CDR2 FQNNGV. CDR3 region: CASSLEPSESSPLHF. DNA for the CDR3: TGTGCCAGCAGCTTAGAGCCGAGCGAGAGTTCACCCCTCCACTTT.